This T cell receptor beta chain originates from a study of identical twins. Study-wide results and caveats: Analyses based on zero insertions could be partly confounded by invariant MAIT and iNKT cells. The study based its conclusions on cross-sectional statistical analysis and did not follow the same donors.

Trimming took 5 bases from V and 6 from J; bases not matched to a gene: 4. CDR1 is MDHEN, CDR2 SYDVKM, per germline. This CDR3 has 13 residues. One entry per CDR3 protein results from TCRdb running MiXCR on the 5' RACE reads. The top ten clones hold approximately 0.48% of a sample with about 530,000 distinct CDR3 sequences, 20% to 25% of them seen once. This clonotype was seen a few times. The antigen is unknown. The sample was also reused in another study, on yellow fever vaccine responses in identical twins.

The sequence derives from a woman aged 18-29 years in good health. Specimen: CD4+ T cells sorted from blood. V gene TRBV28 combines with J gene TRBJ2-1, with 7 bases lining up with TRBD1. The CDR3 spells CASSVTGFNEQFF. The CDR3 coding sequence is TGTGCCAGCAGTGTGACAGGGTTCAATGAGCAGTTCTTC.